Presented here are 16 T cell receptor beta chains from one specimen sequenced in a study of glioma-infiltrating T cells. Using RNA template, CDR3s of TCR alpha and beta were amplified with iRepertoire arm-PCR. TCRdb fed the multiplex PCR reads into MiXCR, producing one record per CDR3 protein. Of 90,000 or so distinct CDR3 sequences listed, roughly 39% are singletons. The specimen was glioma tissue, nonneoplastic brain tissue, or PBMCs (not recorded which). The receptors come from a human donor with low-grade glioma or glioblastoma, undergoing nonglioma brain surgery, or in good health (not recorded which).

Many counts were recorded for this clonotype. V gene TRBV3-1 combines with J gene TRBJ1-5, with D unresolved. CDR3 length: 18 residues. The germline V gene has CDR1 LGHDT and CDR2 YNNKEL (reference sequence). Trimming left V 1 base short and J 1 base short, with 17 bases between. The CDR3 DNA reads as TGTGCCAGCAGCCAAGGTGTAGGCCAAGGACGAAGCAATCAGCCCCAGCATTTT. Translation: CASSQGVGQGRSNQPQHF. Full variable domain (rest looked up from reference TRBV3-1 and TRBJ1-5): DTAVSQTPKYLVTQMGNDKSIKCEQNLGHDTMYWYKQDSKKFLKIMFSYNNKELIINETVPNRFSPKSPDKAHLNLHINSLELGDSAVYFCASSQGVGQGRSNQPQHFGDGTRLSIL.

The sample holds many counts of this clonotype. The chain joins TRBV6-1 to TRBJ2-7; 9 bases fit TRBD2. The length of the CDR3 is 14 residues. J lost 3 bases, V lost 8 bases, and 8 bases had no gene match. The germline CDR1 and CDR2 sequences are MNHNS and SASEGT. CDR3 bases: TGTGCCAGCGGGGGGGTAGCGGGGGACTACGAGCAGTACTTC. Encoded protein: CASGGVAGDYEQYF.

This clonotype was counted many times. The chain links TRBV7-2 to TRBJ1-3; D remains unclear. The CDR3 has 14 residues. The V gene's germline CDR1 is SGHTA and CDR2 FQGNSA. V lost 5 bases to trimming and J lost 4 bases, with 12 bases between them. CDR3 coding DNA: TGTGCCAGCAGCCCGTCACTGGCCGGAAACACCATATATTTT. Its translation: CASSPSLAGNTIYF. Together with reference TRBV7-2 and TRBJ1-3, the CDR3 gives the full variable domain: GAGVSQSPSNKVTEKGKDVELRCDPISGHTALYWYRQSLGQGLEFLIYFQGNSAPDKSGLPSDRFSAERTGGSVSTLTIQRTQQEDSAVYLCASSPSLAGNTIYFGEGSWLTVV.

This clonotype was seen ten or more times. The rearrangement links TRBV18 to TRBJ2-3; 12 nucleotides line up with TRBD1. This CDR3 spans 16 amino acids. With 3 bases clipped from V and 3 bases from J, the junction kept 4 bases outside the gene matches. Germline lookup yields CDR1 KGHSH and CDR2 LQKENI. CDR3 sequence reads: CASSPGTGGTTDTQYF. The DNA for the CDR3 is TGTGCCAGCTCACCCGGGACAGGGGGCACGACAGATACGCAGTATTTT.

This clonotype was detected a few times. A single base separates this from a much larger clone, so it may be a read error. This CDR3 is missing its conserved last phenylalanine or tryptophan, likely due to a read error. V is TRBV5-4 and J is TRBJ2-7; weak D call: TRBD2 (6 bases). The CDR3 has 13 amino acids. CDR1 SGHNT and CDR2 YYREEE come from the germline V gene (reference sequence). V was trimmed by 4 bases and J by 9 bases, leaving 17 bases between them. For the CDR3, the DNA is TGTGCCAGCAGCCCTGATGCGGGAATCAGGCAGTACCTC. Its translation is CASSPDAGIRQYL.

This clonotype was seen ten or more times. CDR3 region: CASSTYQTAGNQPQHF. The CDR3 bases are TGTGCCAGTAGTACCTACCAGACAGCGGGCAATCAGCCCCAGCATTTT. The chain has TRBV19 and TRBJ1-5, with a weak D call TRBD1 (5 bases). Trimming cost V 4 bases and J 2 bases, with 15 bases left between them. Germline CDR1 and CDR2: LNHDA and SQIVND (reference sequence). The CDR3 runs 16 residues.

There are many counts of this clonotype. The chain employs TRBV19 and TRBJ1-5; D is undetermined. Trimming removed 5 bases at V and 6 bases at J, with 11 bases between. The CDR3 is 13 amino acids. Germline loops: CDR1 LNHDA, CDR2 SQIVND (reference sequence). In DNA form, the CDR3 reads TGTGCCAGTAGTCCCACAGAACGTCAGCCCCAGCATTTT. Its protein product is CASSPTERQPQHF.

This clonotype came up many times. This chain connects TRBV6-1 to TRBJ1-2, with 7 bases that match TRBD1. With 10 bases clipped from V and 0 bases from J, the junction kept 14 bases outside the gene matches. The CDR3 contains 16 residues. Germline V CDR1 and CDR2: MNHNS, SASEGT. CDR3 in DNA: TGTGCCACCAACAGGGGAGGATACAATTCTAACTATGGCTACACCTTC. Its translation: CATNRGGYNSNYGYTF.

The J gene is TRBJ1-1, the V gene TRBV7-8; 8 bases line up with TRBD1. The trim removed 5 bases at V and 4 bases at J, leaving 15 bases unmatched. Germline V gene data show CDR1 as SGHVS and CDR2 as FQNEAQ. The CDR3 covers 17 residues. Here the CDR3 reads CASSTRDRSCWSTEAFF. The DNA of the CDR3 is TGTGCCAGCAGCACCCGGGACAGGTCTTGCTGGAGCACTGAAGCTTTCTTT.

This clonotype has a count of ten or more. V is TRBV19 and J is TRBJ2-3; D unclear. Germline CDR1 is LNHDA and CDR2 is SQIVND (reference sequence). This CDR3 has 13 residues. V was shortened by 5 bases and J by 2 bases, with 8 bases between the two germline ends. The CDR3 loop is CASSWQVTDTQYF. The CDR3 nucleotides are TGTGCCAGTAGTTGGCAAGTCACAGATACGCAGTATTTT.

The chain has TRBV5-4 and TRBJ2-7; D is undetermined. The germline CDR1 and CDR2 sequences are SGHNT and YYREEE (reference sequence). V lost 5 bases, J lost 3 bases, and 12 bases lay in between. The CDR3 extends over 13 amino acids. DNA for the CDR3: TGTGCCAGCAGTCCCTCTTTAAGCTACGAGCAGTACTTC. Its translation: CASSPSLSYEQYF.

On this clonotype itself: It may be a read error: a sequence one base away is much more abundant. The chain couples TRBV7-8 to TRBJ2-7; no clear D gene. The V and J ends lost 1 base and 1 base respectively, with 8 bases between them. This CDR3 has 14 amino acids. Germline-derived CDR1 and CDR2 are SGHVS and FQNEAQ. The CDR3 DNA reads TGTGCCAGCAGCTTAGTTATAGAATCCTACGAGCAGTACTTC. Protein: CASSLVIESYEQYF.

The sample holds many counts of this clonotype. V and J are TRBV4-1 and TRBJ2-7, with D possibly TRBD1 on 6 matching bases. V was trimmed by 4 bases and J by 0 bases, leaving 10 bases between them. From germline, CDR1 is MGHRA and CDR2 YSYEKL. CDR3 length equals 14 residues. The CDR3 reads CASSPGTRSYEQYF. DNA for the CDR3: TGCGCCAGCAGCCCCGGGACACGCTCCTACGAGCAGTACTTC.

The V gene is TRBV5-1, the J gene TRBJ2-4, with 8 bases lining up with TRBD2. Per germline, CDR1 SGHRS and CDR2 YFSETQ. This CDR3 region has 14 residues. Trimming cost V 4 bases and J 14 bases; bases outside gene matches: 14. CDR3 DNA: TGCGCCAGCAGCGCTTTAGCGGGAAGCCCTCTTGAGTACTTC. Residues: CASSALAGSPLEYF.

This clonotype has at least ten counts. The gene calls are TRBV5-5 and TRBJ2-7; 10 bases are a match to TRBD1. V shed 2 bases, J shed 6 bases, and the junction held 2 bases outside the gene matches. Looked up from germline, CDR1 is SGHKS and CDR2 is YYEKEE (reference sequence). CDR3 length: 13 amino acids. CDR3 loop: CASSFGTGVEQYF. For the CDR3, the DNA is TGTGCCAGCAGCTTTGGGACAGGGGTCGAGCAGTACTTC. Using reference TRBV5-5 and TRBJ2-7 for the parts outside the CDR3, the full variable domain is DAGVTQSPTHLIKTRGQQVTLRCSPISGHKSVSWYQQVLGQGPQFIFQYYEKEERGRGNFPDRFSARQFPNYSSELNVNALLLGDSALYLCASSFGTGVEQYFGPGTRLTVT.

Regarding this clonotype: A much bigger clone sits one base away, suggesting this may be a read error. The genes are TRBV11-3 and TRBJ2-1, with 9 bases identical to TRBD1. The CDR3 sequence is 15 residues long. The germline V gene has CDR1 SGHNT and CDR2 YENEEA. Germline trimming cut 6 bases from V and 10 bases from J; bases unmatched to any gene: 13. CDR3 nucleotide sequence: TGTGCCAGCAGACCCCCCGGGACAGGGTGGGGGGAGCAGTTCTTC. As protein: CASRPPGTGWGEQFF.